This T cell receptor (beta chain) is from a study of preoperative IRX-2 immunotherapy in early breast cancer. Germline lookup yields CDR1 MDHEN and CDR2 SYDVKM. The CDR3 is made up of 14 amino acids. Germline trimming cut 5 bases from V and 6 bases from J; bases unmatched to any gene: 6. Specified treatment: preoperative locoregional IRX-2 cytokine immunotherapy. This phase Ib study tested locoregional IRX-2 cytokine immunotherapy given before surgery. Data came from immunoSEQ multiplex PCR; TCRdb stores just in-frame clones and leaves some out. The sample has several thousand clones; 80% are singletons.

Sequencing used tumor tissue, obtained after IRX-2 immunotherapy. The receptor comes from a human donor with breast cancer. V gene TRBV28 combines with J gene TRBJ2-1, with 8 bases aligning to TRBD1. CDR3 in amino acids: CASSRRTGTNEQFF. CDR3 in DNA: TGTGCCAGCAGTCGCCGGACAGGGACCAATGAGCAGTTCTTC.